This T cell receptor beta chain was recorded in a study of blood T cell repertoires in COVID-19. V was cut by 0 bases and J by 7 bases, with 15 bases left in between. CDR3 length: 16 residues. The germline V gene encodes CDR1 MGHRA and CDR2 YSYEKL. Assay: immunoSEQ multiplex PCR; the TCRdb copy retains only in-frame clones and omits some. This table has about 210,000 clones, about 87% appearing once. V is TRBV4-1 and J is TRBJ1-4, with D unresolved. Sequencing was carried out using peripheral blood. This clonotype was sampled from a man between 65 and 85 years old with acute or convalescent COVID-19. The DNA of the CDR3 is TGCGCCAGCAGCCAAGAGAGAGGGAGGGTGGCTGAAAAACTGTTTTTT. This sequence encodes CASSQERGRVAEKLFF.